This T cell receptor (beta chain) was sequenced for a study of shared clonotypes between healthy human individuals (dated by TCRdb to the early 2020s). For the study in its entirety: Three men and two women, aged 18 to 49 years, made up the cohort. For each donor, CD4 naive and CD4 memory were each given three plates, CD8 naive was given two plates, and CD8 memory was given one plate. Blood TCR repertoires of roughly five healthy adults were deeply sequenced to estimate repertoire size and the extent of clonotype sharing between individuals. To increase sequencing depth and limit assay-specific biases, TCR repertoire library preparation and sequencing were carried out by different laboratories using diverse techniques. Each donor's leukapheresis produced roughly between about 0.9 and 9.5 billion PBMCs. General conclusions and limits of the study: The genetic and exposure-history diversity represented was limited by the small number of donors. Sampling was restricted to blood, and TCR repertoires in tissues likely differ from the TCR repertoires found in blood. Pairwise subsampling indicated that sequencing depth was expected to affect the degree of clonotype sharing among donors. When a handful of donors were compared, the shared fraction of clonotypes was about 5% for naive CD4, 3.5% to 4% for naive CD8, 2.3% for memory CD4, and about 0.36% for memory CD8. Incomplete sequencing was indicated by rarefaction of sorted-subset datasets, despite the large sequencing depth. Naive subsets generally had larger estimated clonotype richness than memory subsets. Higher generation probabilities were observed for clonotypes shared by all four sorted-subset donors than for non-shared clonotypes.

Donors were healthy HIV-negative adults with no recently reported acute infections or vaccinations. All donors were Caucasian adults living in Nashville, Tennessee, USA. CD4+ T cells were enriched through magnetic negative selection, after which naive cells were positively selected on CD45RA and the remaining negative fraction served as the memory subset. After blood collection by leukapheresis, PBMCs were isolated using Ficoll-Histopaque density gradient centrifugation and then cryopreserved in the vapor phase of liquid nitrogen. Analytical flow cytometry was used to check the purity and quantity of each magnetically sorted T cell population. Genomic DNA was isolated from every sorted fraction and measured by UV absorbance on a Nanodrop 2000c. A remark on this clone: Its cognate antigen has yet to be identified. No per-base quality is available; no much larger clone lies one base away.

From the germline V gene (reference sequence), CDR1 is GTSNPN and CDR2 is SVGIG. The V end loses 1 base and the J end loses 6 bases, and a stretch of 13 bases separates them. The CDR3 runs 14 amino acids, cysteine and phenylalanine included. The only DNA kept is the CDR3, 42 bases in frame from the first base. Using the deep immunoSEQ assay, TCR CDR3 regions were amplified from genomic DNA by multiplex PCR. Extracted genomic DNA from each cell subset was distributed evenly across all wells of several immunoSEQ 96-well plates, and each plate was treated as a replicate. For sorted subsets, approximately 210 ng of genomic DNA, equivalent to around 31,000 T cell genomes, went into each replicate PCR. The purified libraries were quantified using a Qubit 3.0 fluorometer, sized with a Bioanalyzer 2100, and then quantified again using the KAPA Library Quantification kit. A separate single-read 150-cycle Illumina NextSeq 550 flow cell was used to sequence each immunoSEQ 96-well plate. The paper's processing steps were these. Because only junctional sequences without quality scores were contained in the immunoSEQ output, filtering matching that applied to full-length reads could not be performed. Sequences were annotated with PyIR, a Python wrapper for IgBLAST v1.9, and V/J genes and CDR3 were assigned using IMGT germline references. Any read was removed if the V/J assignment was weak (E-value above 1e-6), the CDR3 was missing, or the read contained stop codons, out-of-frame junctions, or ambiguous translated residues. V3J clonotypes were defined as sequences sharing the same inferred V gene, J gene, and CDR3 amino acid sequence. To compute the percentage overlap between repertoires, the number of shared unique clonotypes was divided by the size of the smaller repertoire. Richness of each repertoire was evaluated using RTK rarefaction, the Chao1 estimator, and Recon v2.1 estimates of unobserved clonotypes. Generation probabilities were computed with OLGA for all TCRbeta clonotypes obtained by the gDNA method from several donors. The table comes from immuneACCESS by way of TCRdb, which keeps in-frame sequences with V and J called. Part of the clones is missing from these tables; in studies checked, under half for an unresolved V gene and the rest for unknown reasons. The D gene and trimming were derived from the DNA, and the V and J assignments and clone size from that table. The table for this sample lists approximately 330,000 clones; 70% to 75% of them were counted only once. The ten most abundant clones make up about 9.4% of the sample.

The sequence was collected from a young man in good health. The sequencing sample was made of memory CD4+ T cells sorted from blood. The cell subset or site tag for this specimen amounts to: CD45RA-negative fraction. The chain is made from TRBV30 and TRBJ2-1; no D gene can be assigned with confidence. The CDR3 sequence is CAWSDNTRANEQFF. The DNA sequence is given as TGTGCCTGGAGTGATAATACCCGGGCCAATGAGCAGTTCTTC.